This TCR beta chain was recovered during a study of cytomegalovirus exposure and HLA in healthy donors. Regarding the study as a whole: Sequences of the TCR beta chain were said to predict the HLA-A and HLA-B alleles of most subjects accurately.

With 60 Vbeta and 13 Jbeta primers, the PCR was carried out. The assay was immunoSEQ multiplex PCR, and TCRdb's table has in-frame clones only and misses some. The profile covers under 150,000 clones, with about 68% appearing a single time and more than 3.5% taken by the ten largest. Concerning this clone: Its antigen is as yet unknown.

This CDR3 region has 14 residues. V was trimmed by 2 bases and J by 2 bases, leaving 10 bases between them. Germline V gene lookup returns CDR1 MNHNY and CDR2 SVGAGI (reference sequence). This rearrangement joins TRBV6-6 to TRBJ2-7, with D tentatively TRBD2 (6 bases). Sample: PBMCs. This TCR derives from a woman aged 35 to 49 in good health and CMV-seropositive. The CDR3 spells CASSYAGRPYEQYF. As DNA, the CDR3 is TGTGCCAGCAGTTACGCCGGGAGACCCTACGAGCAGTACTTC.